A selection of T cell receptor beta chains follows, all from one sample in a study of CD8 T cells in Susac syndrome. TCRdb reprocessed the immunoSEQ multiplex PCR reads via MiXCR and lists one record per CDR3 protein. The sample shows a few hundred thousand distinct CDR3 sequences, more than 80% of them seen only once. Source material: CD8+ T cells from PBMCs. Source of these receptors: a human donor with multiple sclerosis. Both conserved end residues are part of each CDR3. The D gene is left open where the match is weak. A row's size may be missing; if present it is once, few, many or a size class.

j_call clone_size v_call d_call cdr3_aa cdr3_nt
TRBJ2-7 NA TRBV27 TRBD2 CATSRGNVYEQYF TGTGCCACCTCGCGGGGGAACGTCTACGAGCAGTACTTC
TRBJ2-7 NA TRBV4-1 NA CASSQETRYEQYF TGCGCCAGCAGCCAAGAGACTAGGTACGAGCAGTACTTC
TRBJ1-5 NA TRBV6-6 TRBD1 CASSTSRGEFNQPQHF TGTGCCAGCAGCACCTCCAGGGGGGAATTCAATCAGCCCCAGCATTTT
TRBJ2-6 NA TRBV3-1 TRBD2 CASSQSVAGFSGANVLTF TGTGCCAGCAGCCAAAGTGTAGCGGGGTTCTCTGGGGCCAACGTCCTGACTTTC
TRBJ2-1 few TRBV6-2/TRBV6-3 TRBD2 CASSYEGEGYNEQFF TGTGCCAGCAGTTACGAAGGGGAGGGTTACAATGAGCAGTTCTTC
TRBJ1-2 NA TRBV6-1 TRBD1 CASSETRGPVYGYTF TGTGCCAGCAGTGAAACGAGGGGGCCCGTCTATGGCTACACCTTC
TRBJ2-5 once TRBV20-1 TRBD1 CSARGQGGDQETQYF TGCAGTGCTAGAGGACAGGGGGGGGACCAAGAGACCCAGTACTTC
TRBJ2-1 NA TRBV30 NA CAWTDGFYNEQFF TGTGCCTGGACCGACGGATTTTACAATGAGCAGTTCTTC
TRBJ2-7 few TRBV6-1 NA CASAGSSYEQYF TGTGCCAGCGCGGGGTCCTCCTACGAGCAGTACTTC
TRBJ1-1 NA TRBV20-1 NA CSVILGNTEAFF TGCAGTGTAATTCTAGGGAACACTGAAGCTTTCTTT
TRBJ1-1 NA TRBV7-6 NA CASDPGVLNTEAFF TGTGCCAGCGACCCTGGAGTATTGAACACTGAAGCTTTCTTT
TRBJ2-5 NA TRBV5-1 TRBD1 CASTGTGGRETQYF TGCGCCAGCACCGGGACAGGGGGCAGGGAGACCCAGTACTTC
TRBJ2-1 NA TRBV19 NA CASLSGLDNEQLF TGTGCCAGTTTAAGTGGGCTTGACAATGAGCAGCTCTTC
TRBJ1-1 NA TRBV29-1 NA CSGRGSMNTEAFF TGCAGCGGTCGAGGGTCTATGAACACTGAAGCTTTCTTT
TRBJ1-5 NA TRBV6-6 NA CASSYSEFSSYQPQHF TGTGCCAGCAGTTACTCGGAGTTCAGTTCGTATCAGCCCCAGCATTTT
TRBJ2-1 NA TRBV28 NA CASSYYSSAPLRNEQFF TGTGCCAGCAGCTATTACAGCTCAGCCCCACTGCGGAATGAGCAGTTCTTC
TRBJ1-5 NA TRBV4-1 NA CASSPRRGDSNQPQHF TGCGCCAGCAGCCCCCGGCGAGGCGATAGCAATCAGCCCCAGCATTTT
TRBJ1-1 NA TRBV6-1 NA CASSEGRTRNTEAFF TGTGCCAGCAGTGAAGGACGGACAAGGAACACTGAAGCTTTCTTT
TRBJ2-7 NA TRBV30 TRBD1 CAWSVGGGFLEQYF TGTGCCTGGAGTGTAGGGGGCGGGTTTCTCGAGCAGTACTTC
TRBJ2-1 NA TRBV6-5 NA CAVAGDGFNEQFF TGTGCCGTGGCTGGGGACGGATTCAATGAGCAGTTCTTC
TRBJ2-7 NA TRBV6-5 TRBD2 CASSYGLAGTSYEQYF TGTGCCAGCAGTTACGGGTTAGCGGGGACCTCCTACGAGCAGTACTTC
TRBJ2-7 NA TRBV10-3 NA CAISDPSGSSTYEQYF TGTGCCATCAGTGATCCCTCGGGGTCCTCTACCTACGAGCAGTACTTC
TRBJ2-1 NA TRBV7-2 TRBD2 CASSLGTSGRARSYNEQFF TGTGCCAGCAGCTTAGGGACTAGCGGGAGGGCGAGGTCCTACAATGAGCAGTTCTTC
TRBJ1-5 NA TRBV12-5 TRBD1 CASGPPTGGYDQPQHF TGTGCTAGTGGTCCACCGACAGGGGGCTACGATCAGCCCCAGCATTTT
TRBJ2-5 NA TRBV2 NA CASMGWEWEETQYF TGTGCCAGCATGGGGTGGGAATGGGAAGAGACCCAGTACTTC
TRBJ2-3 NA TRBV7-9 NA CASSPFGPGEADTQYF TGTGCCAGCAGCCCCTTCGGGCCTGGGGAGGCAGATACGCAGTATTTT
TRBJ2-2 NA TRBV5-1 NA CASSSGDHTGELFF TGCGCCAGCAGCTCGGGGGATCACACCGGGGAGCTGTTTTTT
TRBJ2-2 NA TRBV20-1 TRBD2 CSARVTSGKNTGELFF TGCAGTGCTAGAGTGACTAGCGGGAAGAACACCGGGGAGCTGTTTTTT